Following are 14 T cell receptor beta chains from one sample sequenced in a study of cytotoxic CD8 clonotypes in ibrutinib-treated CLL. Libraries were prepared by immunoSEQ multiplex PCR; TCRdb keeps only in-frame clonotypes and omits some of them. The table has some 27,000 clones, around 52% seen once; the top ten hold approximately 5.4%. This specimen consisted of PBMCs, obtained before ibrutinib treatment. The receptors were sampled from a human donor with chronic lymphocytic leukemia.

The chain combines TRBV7-2 with TRBJ2-7; 10 nucleotides agree with TRBD1. Germline CDR1 and CDR2: SGHTA and FQGNSA. V was clipped by 5 bases and J by 2 bases; unmatched bases: 3. The CDR3 consists of 14 residues. The CDR3 sequence: CASSIGQGAYEQYF. CDR3 nucleotides: TGTGCCAGCAGCATTGGACAGGGGGCCTACGAGCAGTACTTC.

Here the CDR3 reads CASSANRYGYTF. The DNA of the CDR3 is TGTGCCAGCAGCGCTAACCGGTATGGCTACACCTTC. V gene TRBV14 combines with J gene TRBJ1-2; no firm D call. CDR3 length: 12 residues. Germline CDR1 reads SGHDN; CDR2 reads FVKESK. V was trimmed by 5 bases and J by 5 bases, leaving 9 bases between them.

The chain carries TRBV7-6 and TRBJ2-7; TRBD1 aligns across 9 bases. The CDR3 contains 14 residues. Germline values: CDR1 SGHVS, CDR2 FNYEAQ. The ends lost 3 bases at V and 4 bases at J; junction bases unmatched: 4. CDR3 amino acids: CASSLEGQGYEQYF. In DNA, the CDR3 is TGTGCCAGCAGCTTGGAAGGACAGGGGTACGAGCAGTACTTC.

This clone showed up just a few times. The rearrangement links TRBV11-2 to TRBJ2-7; 7 bases are a match to TRBD2. V lost 6 bases, J lost 6 bases, and 5 bases stayed unmatched. Germline V gives CDR1 SGHAT, CDR2 FQNNGV. The CDR3 has 12 residues. The CDR3 DNA reads TGTGCCAGCAGACCCCCGGGGGGCGAGCAGTACTTC. Encoded protein: CASRPPGGEQYF.

The V gene is TRBV6-5, the J gene TRBJ1-2; D is perhaps TRBD1 (5 bases). The CDR3 consists of 15 residues. CDR1 is MNHEY, CDR2 SVGAGI, per germline. V was trimmed by 2 bases and J by 8 bases, leaving 18 bases between them. CDR3 sequence (DNA): TGTGCCAGCAGTTACCACTCGCGAGGGGACCGGGGCTACACCTTC. The encoded protein is CASSYHSRGDRGYTF.

The chain uses TRBV28 and TRBJ1-3, with 8 bases identical to TRBD1. This CDR3 spans 17 amino acids. V was pared by 2 bases and J by 6 bases, with 12 bases of the junction left unmatched. The V gene's germline CDR1 is MDHEN and CDR2 SYDVKM. The CDR3 DNA is TGTGCCAGCAGTTTAAGGTCCAGGGGGCGATTAATAAACACCATATATTTT. Translated: CASSLRSRGRLINTIYF.

The J gene is TRBJ2-7, the V gene TRBV7-2, with TRBD1 as a possible D gene (6 bases). The V end lost 5 bases, the J end lost 5 bases, and 16 bases lay between the germline ends. CDR1 SGHTA and CDR2 FQGNSA come from the germline V gene. The CDR3 is 14 amino acids. CDR3 residues: CASSQRGMSHEQYF. Written as DNA, the CDR3 is TGTGCCAGCAGCCAGAGGGGGATGTCGCACGAGCAGTACTTC.

The chain uses TRBV4-1 and TRBJ1-5, with 9 positions matching TRBD1. Germline-derived CDR1 and CDR2 are MGHRA and YSYEKL. The CDR3 runs 14 residues. V shed 5 bases and J 5 bases; nucleotides not matched to a gene: 4. The CDR3 loop is CASSSRQGDQPQHF. The CDR3 region has the DNA TGCGCCAGCAGCTCCCGACAGGGGGATCAGCCCCAGCATTTT.

The CDR3 DNA sequence: TGTGCCAGCAGCTCCACTGAAGCTTTCTTT. Translating gives CASSSTEAFF. The chain links TRBV7-9 to TRBJ1-1; unclear D gene. Germline V gives CDR1 SEHNR, CDR2 FQNEAQ (reference sequence). The CDR3 runs 10 residues. V was pared by 4 bases and J by 4 bases, with 1 base between.

The genes are TRBV7-8 and TRBJ1-5; tentative D call: TRBD1 (5 bases). The germline V gene has CDR1 SGHVS and CDR2 FQNEAQ. This CDR3 is built from 15 residues. V was cut by 5 bases and J by 2 bases, with 13 bases left in between. CDR3 DNA sequence: TGTGCCAGCAGCGGAAGGGGAGACGGCAATCAGCCCCAGCATTTT. Encoded protein: CASSGRGDGNQPQHF.

V and J are TRBV7-4 and TRBJ2-7; 9 nucleotides match TRBD2. The germline CDR1 and CDR2 sequences are SGHVT and SQSDAQ. The V gene end was trimmed by 5 bases and the J gene end by 7 bases; junction bases not matched to a gene: 12. There are 15 residues in the CDR3. DNA of the CDR3: TGTGCCAGCAGCGATCCTTCAGCGGGGGGCGCAGAGCAGTACTTC. Amino acids: CASSDPSAGGAEQYF.

The table lists this clone with a count of one. The chain uses TRBV19 and TRBJ2-2; weak D call: TRBD2 (5 bases). The V end lost 5 bases, the J end lost 7 bases, and 14 bases lay between the germline ends. Germline V gene sequence: CDR1 LNHDA, CDR2 SQIVND (reference sequence). CDR3 length equals 14 residues. CDR3 bases: TGTGCCAGTAGTCTTACCCCGACTATCGGGGAGCTGTTTTTT. This codes for CASSLTPTIGELFF.

The gene calls are TRBV18 and TRBJ2-7; 8 bases match TRBD2. Germline assignment: CDR1 KGHSH and CDR2 LQKENI. This CDR3 comprises 13 residues. J gave up 5 bases and V 8 bases, and 8 bases lay outside the gene matches. CDR3 sequence reads: CASLPPGGDEQYF. As DNA, the CDR3 is TGTGCCAGCCTACCCCCGGGGGGGGACGAGCAGTACTTC.

CDR3 nucleotide sequence: TGTGCCAGCAGCTTAGTCAAGGGATCGAACACCGGGGAGCTGTTTTTT. Amino acid sequence: CASSLVKGSNTGELFF. This chain links TRBV7-9 with TRBJ2-2; D call uncertain. V was cut by 1 base and J by 0 bases, with 9 bases left in between. The germline gives CDR1 SEHNR, CDR2 FQNEAQ (reference sequence). The CDR3 loop spans 16 amino acids.